This T cell receptor beta chain was found in a study of technical replicates of blood from a few donors. Germline CDR1 reads KGHSH; CDR2 reads LQKENI. Trimming at V came to 6 bases and at J to 3 bases, leaving 10 bases not matched to a gene. The CDR3 consists of 15 residues. Here immunoSEQ multiplex PCR was the method, and the copy in TCRdb shows in-frame clones only, minus some. The table shows about 89,000 clones, with just under 95% occurring only once. The chain has TRBV18 and TRBJ2-7; TRBD1 agrees at 8 bases. Sequencing was performed on T cells isolated from PBMCs. This TCR was recovered from a human donor in good health. CDR3 in DNA: TGTGCCAGCTCTCTGGGGACAGGAGCCCTCTACGAGCAGTACTTC. This codes for CASSLGTGALYEQYF.